The entry below describes one T cell receptor beta chain. The target antigen is unknown. Three rounds of nested PCR, following a modified ARM-PCR protocol, produced the TCRbeta library. TCRdb reanalysed the multiplex PCR reads using MiXCR and keeps one entry per CDR3 protein. The sample gives some 66,000 distinct CDR3 sequences, about 61% of which show up once; 32% is in the top ten. Germline V gives CDR1 SGHKS, CDR2 YYEKEE (reference sequence). The CDR3 has 14 residues. The template was RNA from unsorted bulk tissue. More than 3 cm separated this lung sample from the edge of the tumor. These data originate in a study of tumor and adjacent non-tumor tissue in lung cancer. Study summary: Patients comprised some eleven adenocarcinoma, 2 squamous cell carcinoma and 1 small cell lung cancer. Findings of the study overall: Tumor tissue had significantly higher TCR diversity than normal lung.

Sequenced sample: distant non-tumor lung tissue. The source is a man between 65 and 85 years old with non-small cell lung cancer. V gene TRBV5-5 combines with J gene TRBJ2-1; 7 nucleotides line up with TRBD2. CDR3 in amino acids: CDSSGAASYNEQFF. The DNA for the CDR3 is TGTGATAGCAGCGGGGCGGCCAGCTACAATGAGCAGTTCTTC.